A selection of T cell receptor beta chains follows, all from one sample in a study of early T cells in non-severe SARS-CoV-2 infection. One entry per CDR3 protein results from TCRdb running MiXCR on the 5' RACE reads. Of 65,000 to 90,000 distinct CDR3 sequences in the sample, more than 9% were seen once. The specimen sequenced was whole blood. The receptors here all came from an adult who was a healthcare worker with PCR-confirmed SARS-CoV-2 infection or an uninfected control (not recorded which). CDR3s include the opening cysteine and the closing phenylalanine or tryptophan. The D gene is left open where the match is weak. Clone size is shown for a subset of rows, as once, few, many or a class of expanded clone.

D gene	V gene	clone size	J gene	CDR3 DNA	CDR3 protein
-	TRBV24-1	many	TRBJ2-3	TGTGCCACCAGTGTTATTCCGCCCCCAGATACGCAGTATTTT	CATSVIPPPDTQYF
-	TRBV5-1	-	TRBJ1-2	TGCGCCAGCAGCTTGGCCGCCAGCCCCTATGGCTACACCTTC	CASSLAASPYGYTF
TRBD2	TRBV5-1	many	TRBJ2-3	TGCGCCAGCACGCCCCCGGGGCTAGCGGGAGTGGCAGATACGCAGTATTTT	CASTPPGLAGVADTQYF
-	TRBV20-1	-	TRBJ2-1	TGCAGTGCTAGAGTGGGGACCATTGTTAATGAGCAGTTCTTC	CSARVGTIVNEQFF
-	TRBV5-1	-	TRBJ2-1	TGCGCCAGCAGCTTCAACTACAATGAGCAGTTCTTC	CASSFNYNEQFF
TRBD2	TRBV5-4	few	TRBJ2-7	TGTGCCAGCAGCTCCGGGACTAGCGGGAGGGACACTTACGAGCAGTACTTC	CASSSGTSGRDTYEQYF
-	TRBV3-1	many	TRBJ2-3	TGTGCCAGCAGCCTCTACACAGATACGCAGTATTTT	CASSLYTDTQYF
TRBD2	TRBV20-1	-	TRBJ2-1	TGCAGTGCTCAGGCTAGCGGGAGGACCTACAATGAGCAGTTCTTC	CSAQASGRTYNEQFF
-	TRBV6-5	-	TRBJ1-1	TGTGCCAGCAGGCGGGGTATGGACACTGAAGCTTTCTTT	CASRRGMDTEAFF
-	TRBV19	many	TRBJ2-6	TGTGCGGGCAGGCACTCTGGGGCCAACGTCCTGACTTTC	CAGRHSGANVLTF
TRBD1	TRBV5-1	-	TRBJ2-7	TGCGCCAGCAGCCCCGGAGGACAGGGATCCTACGAGCAGTACTTC	CASSPGGQGSYEQYF
TRBD2	TRBV6-6	few	TRBJ2-7	TGTGCCAGCAGCGACTTCCGACTAGCGGCATCTTACGAGCAGTACTTC	CASSDFRLAASYEQYF
TRBD2	TRBV9	-	TRBJ2-3	TGTGCCAGCAGCGTGGGGTCCGGGACTAGCGGGAGGGATACGCAGTATTTT	CASSVGSGTSGRDTQYF
-	TRBV5-4	many	TRBJ2-1	TGTGCCAGCAGCTTGGGGCGAGAACAGTACAATGAGCAGTTCTTC	CASSLGREQYNEQFF
TRBD2	TRBV2	few	TRBJ2-2	TGTGCCAGCACTGGGACTAGCGGAAACACCGGGGAGCTGTTTTTT	CASTGTSGNTGELFF
-	TRBV3-1	many	TRBJ2-6	TGTGCCAGCAGCCAAGGTGAGGCAGTCTCTGGGGCCAACGTCCTGACTTTC	CASSQGEAVSGANVLTF
-	TRBV20-1	few	TRBJ2-2	TGCAGTGCTAGTGGCGCGACGAACACCGGGGAGCTGTTTTTT	CSASGATNTGELFF
-	TRBV6-1	few	TRBJ1-1	TGTGCCAGCGGCCGCACCGTGAACACTGAAGCTTTCTTT	CASGRTVNTEAFF
TRBD1	TRBV2	-	TRBJ1-6	TGTGCCAGCAGTGCCCTTCTGGGACAGGGAATTGGTAATTCACCCCTCCACTTT	CASSALLGQGIGNSPLHF
-	TRBV20-1	few	TRBJ1-1	TGCAGTGCTAGAGTCTTGCGGGGGAACACTGAAGCTTTCTTT	CSARVLRGNTEAFF
-	TRBV21-1	many	TRBJ2-1	TGTGCCAGCAGCAACGCGGGGGCCTTGAATGAGCAGTTCTTC	CASSNAGALNEQFF
TRBD1	TRBV12-3/TRBV12-4	-	TRBJ2-3	TGTGCCAGCAGTACGACAGGGGGCCCAGATACGCAGTATTTT	CASSTTGGPDTQYF
-	TRBV24-1	many	TRBJ2-5	TGTGCCACCACCCTCGCGATCATTATACAAGAGACCCAGTACTTC	CATTLAIIIQETQYF
TRBD1	TRBV18	few	TRBJ2-5	TGTGCCAGCTCACCGAGCACAGGGGAAGAGACCCAGTACTTC	CASSPSTGEETQYF
-	TRBV29-1	many	TRBJ2-3	TGCAGCGTTGAAACGGGGAGCACAGATACGCAGTATTTT	CSVETGSTDTQYF
-	TRBV20-1	-	TRBJ2-7	TGCAGTGCTGCTCCGGGACTCTTCTACGAGCAGTACTTC	CSAAPGLFYEQYF
-	TRBV7-2	once	TRBJ2-3	TGTGCCAGCAGCTTCCCAGGCCGAGATACGCAGTATTTT	CASSFPGRDTQYF
TRBD2	TRBV27	-	TRBJ2-1	TGTGCCAGCAGGGGCGGGCTAGCGGGGTACAATGAGCAGTTCTTC	CASRGGLAGYNEQFF
-	TRBV24-1	-	TRBJ2-1	TGTGCCACCAGTGGGTACCACAATGAGCAGTTCTTC	CATSGYHNEQFF
-	TRBV6-6	-	TRBJ1-2	TGTGCCAGCAGTTACCCCGGACAGTCGAACTATGGCTACACCTTC	CASSYPGQSNYGYTF
-	TRBV7-2	many	TRBJ2-4	TGTGCCAGCAGCTTAAATGAGGGAGGAAACATTCAGTACTTC	CASSLNEGGNIQYF
TRBD2	TRBV7-6	few	TRBJ2-7	TGTGCCAGCAGTCTCCTAGCGGGAGCAAGATACGAGCAGTACTTC	CASSLLAGARYEQYF
-	TRBV11-2	-	TRBJ2-3	TGTGCCAGCAGCAAAGGGACGGTGGAGGGGACATCGACAGATACGCAGTATTTT	CASSKGTVEGTSTDTQYF
-	TRBV27	few	TRBJ2-7	TGTGCCAGCAGTTCCGGGGCTAGCACGTACTTC	CASSSGASTYF
TRBD1	TRBV12-3/TRBV12-4	many	TRBJ2-3	TGTGCCAGCAGTTTAGGACAGGGGGTCGGAGATACGCAGTATTTT	CASSLGQGVGDTQYF
-	TRBV6-5	few	TRBJ2-1	TGTGCCAGCAGTTACTCCATACTAGTGAATGAGCAGTTCTTC	CASSYSILVNEQFF
TRBD2	TRBV6-2/TRBV6-3	few	TRBJ2-3	TGTGCCAGCAGTCCGAGCGGGAGAACCACCGGAACAGATACGCAGTATTTT	CASSPSGRTTGTDTQYF
TRBD2	TRBV20-1	few	TRBJ2-5	TGCAGTGTTATACTAGCGGGAGGCCTGAAAGAGACCCAGTACTTC	CSVILAGGLKETQYF
-	TRBV12-3/TRBV12-4	-	TRBJ2-5	TGTGCCAGCAGTTATAAGCGCCAAGAGACCCAGTACTTC	CASSYKRQETQYF
-	TRBV7-2	many	TRBJ2-3	TGTGCCAGCAGCGTCTCCAATGAGGATACGCAGTATTTT	CASSVSNEDTQYF
-	TRBV6-2/TRBV6-3	few	TRBJ1-1	TGTGCCAGCAGTTACTTATCCGGGACGAGTACTTTCTTT	CASSYLSGTSTFF